The rows below give T cell receptor beta chains drawn from one sample of a study of blood T cell repertoires in COVID-19. TCRdb keeps only in-frame clones here, not all; method: immunoSEQ multiplex PCR. The table has roughly 670,000 clones, just under 90% seen once. The specimen was peripheral blood. The receptors derive from a young woman with acute or convalescent COVID-19. Both conserved end residues are part of each CDR3.

v_call: TRBV5-4
cdr3_aa: CASSLGAADTQYF

v_call: TRBV24-1
cdr3_aa: CATSEPGDNTGELFF

v_call: TRBV7-8
cdr3_aa: CASSSRTGAYTEAFF

v_call: TRBV5-4
cdr3_aa: CASSRDYEQYF

v_call: TRBV3-1/TRBV3-2
cdr3_aa: CASSQSRGGYTF

v_call: TRBV5-1
cdr3_aa: CAGAHPGQAKEDTEAFF

v_call: TRBV12-5
cdr3_aa: CASGPAGATDTQYF

v_call: TRBV18
cdr3_aa: CASSPNKMNTEAFF

v_call: TRBV13
cdr3_aa: CASSVSGTGWSGNTIYF

v_call: TRBV9
cdr3_aa: CASNRPTSGVYNEQFF

v_call: TRBV6-5
cdr3_aa: CASTLDRAEKLFF

v_call: TRBV5-8
cdr3_aa: CASSLQGYGYTF

v_call: TRBV2
cdr3_aa: CASSEAGLGPRDF

v_call: TRBV19
cdr3_aa: CASSILGTGSNYGYTF

v_call: TRBV4-3
cdr3_aa: CASSQNPVADSSYEQYF

v_call: TRBV21-1
cdr3_aa: CASSKVDGLPQETQYF

v_call: TRBV9
cdr3_aa: CASSVEVGGETEAFF

v_call: TRBV4-1
cdr3_aa: CASSQGGVLSSYEQYF

v_call: TRBV4-2
cdr3_aa: CASSQVLAGEFNEQFF

v_call: TRBV7-8
cdr3_aa: CASSLTGRSFGYTF

v_call: TRBV27
cdr3_aa: CASSLAGQQVGVGTIYF

v_call: TRBV30
cdr3_aa: CACDRGESLATNEKLFF

v_call: TRBV7-2
cdr3_aa: CASSFTNTGELFF

v_call: TRBV6-1
cdr3_aa: CASSEARLGNQPQHF

v_call: TRBV7-2
cdr3_aa: CASSSAYEQYF

v_call: TRBV12-3/TRBV12-4
cdr3_aa: CASSFGGGTEAFF

v_call: TRBV4-1
cdr3_aa: CASSQDISYEQYF

v_call: TRBV2
cdr3_aa: CASSGQSYGYTF

v_call: TRBV5-1
cdr3_aa: CASSSPDRGRYEQYF

v_call: TRBV5-5
cdr3_aa: CASSSGLRSTDTQYF

v_call: TRBV5-1
cdr3_aa: CASSYPGLAGGSSYNEQFF

v_call: TRBV5-8
cdr3_aa: CATAAKNYGYTF

v_call: TRBV7-2
cdr3_aa: CASSFTGYYGYTF

v_call: TRBV30
cdr3_aa: CAWSGQGTPLYNEQFF

v_call: TRBV6-5
cdr3_aa: CASSYRSIPGELFF

v_call: TRBV5-1
cdr3_aa: CASSLGQGAGELFF

v_call: TRBV5-1
cdr3_aa: CASSPGQGIMNTEAFF

v_call: TRBV10-3
cdr3_aa: CAISGNPEGNSPLHF

v_call: TRBV10-3
cdr3_aa: CATRLADSNQPQHF

v_call: TRBV6-2/TRBV6-3
cdr3_aa: CASSYSSTGQGIAPGELFF

v_call: TRBV9
cdr3_aa: CASSPQNTGELFF

v_call: TRBV4-1
cdr3_aa: CASSPPGGSNYGYTF

v_call: TRBV12-3/TRBV12-4
cdr3_aa: CASSQTDYNEQFF

v_call: TRBV5-4
cdr3_aa: CASSLTSFYGYTF

v_call: TRBV5-6
cdr3_aa: CASHKESGLLNYGYTF

v_call: TRBV4-2
cdr3_aa: CASSQDPGGPSYEQYF

v_call: TRBV7-3
cdr3_aa: CASSLGTVPYEQYF

v_call: TRBV18
cdr3_aa: CASSPMTSQTSQFF

v_call: TRBV20-1
cdr3_aa: CSANGYTF